Presented here are 22 T cell receptor beta chains from one specimen sequenced in a study of blood T cell repertoires in COVID-19. Measured with immunoSEQ multiplex PCR; TCRdb has only the in-frame clones, and not every one. The profile shows about 100,000 clones, roughly 85% of them singletons. Material for sequencing was peripheral blood. The source of these receptors is a woman in her seventies with active or convalescent COVID-19.

V usage is TRBV28 and J usage is TRBJ1-2; the D gene is possibly TRBD1 (6 bases). This CDR3 region has 14 residues. CDR1 is MDHEN, CDR2 SYDVKM, per germline. The V end lost 2 bases, the J end lost 4 bases, and 11 bases lay between the germline ends. The CDR3 reads CASSLPGQPYGYTF. CDR3 nucleotides: TGTGCCAGCAGTTTACCCGGACAGCCCTATGGCTACACCTTC.

The rearrangement links TRBV7-6 to TRBJ2-7; 8 positions match TRBD1. Germline values: CDR1 SGHVS, CDR2 FNYEAQ. The CDR3 length is 15 residues. J was trimmed by 6 bases and V by 1 base; bases with no gene match: 8. CDR3 amino acids: CASSLGPRQGSEQYF. CDR3 nucleotides: TGTGCCAGCAGCTTAGGTCCGAGACAGGGGTCCGAGCAGTACTTC.

The rearrangement links TRBV11-2 to TRBJ2-3; unclear D gene. Germline lookup yields CDR1 SGHAT and CDR2 FQNNGV. The CDR3 spans 12 residues. V was trimmed by 8 bases and J by 0 bases, leaving 6 bases between them. The CDR3 DNA is TGTGCCAGCGGGCCCAGCACAGATACGCAGTATTTT. Translation: CASGPSTDTQYF.

This sequence joins TRBV10-3 and TRBJ2-2; D not certain. The CDR3 loop spans 14 amino acids. Trimming cost V 0 bases and J 6 bases, with 8 bases left between them. Per the germline V gene, CDR1 is ENHRY and CDR2 is SYGVKD. The DNA for the CDR3 is TGTGCCATCAGTGAGTCCCGTTCGTCCGGGGAGCTGTTTTTT. This translates into CAISESRSSGELFF.

The chain couples TRBV9 to TRBJ2-7, with TRBD2 matching over 7 bases. Trimming cost V 0 bases and J 7 bases; bases outside gene matches: 16. The CDR3 is made up of 17 amino acids. Germline loops: CDR1 SGDLS, CDR2 YYNGEE. CDR3 region: CASSVGASGGSWEEQYF. In DNA, the CDR3 is TGTGCCAGCAGCGTAGGGGCCTCTGGCGGGAGTTGGGAGGAGCAGTACTTC.

The CDR3 nucleotides are TGTGCCAGCAGCCAGAACAGGGAGGATACGCAGTATTTT. Encoded protein: CASSQNREDTQYF. The genes are TRBV3-1 (or the pseudogene TRBV3-2) and TRBJ2-3, with a weak D call TRBD1 (6 bases). Germline CDR1 LGHDT, CDR2 YNNKEL (reference sequence). V lost 3 bases, J lost 6 bases, and 10 bases lay in between. The CDR3 totals 13 residues.

This sequence joins TRBV10-3 and TRBJ2-5; D is unclear. V was pared by 10 bases and J by 2 bases, with 17 bases between. The CDR3 sequence is 14 residues long. The germline CDR1 and CDR2 sequences are ENHRY and SYGVKD. The CDR3 loop is CATRNPGGQETQYF. CDR3 DNA: TGTGCCACCAGGAACCCTGGCGGACAAGAGACCCAGTACTTC.

CDR3 bases: TGTGCCAGCGGGGACAGGGTAAGCTACGAGCAGTACTTC. Translation gives CASGDRVSYEQYF. This chain uses TRBV13 with TRBJ2-7, with TRBD1 identical over 9 bases. The CDR3 length is 13 residues. Germline V CDR1 and CDR2: PRHDT, FYEKMQ (reference sequence). The trim removed 8 bases at V and 3 bases at J, leaving 5 bases unmatched.

This clone occurred a few times. The chain employs TRBV28 and TRBJ1-2; 7 nucleotides match TRBD1. The CDR3 covers 15 residues. The junction had 9 bases not matched to a gene; V was cut back by 4 bases and J by 4 bases. Germline lookup yields CDR1 MDHEN and CDR2 SYDVKM. DNA of the CDR3: TGTGCCAGCAGTTCGGAACACAGGGGAGTCTATGGCTACACCTTC. Translating gives CASSSEHRGVYGYTF.

The CDR3 bases are TGTGCCAGCAGCCTCCGGGACAGTCGACATTCACCCCTCCACTTT. Amino acid sequence: CASSLRDSRHSPLHF. This sequence joins TRBV7-2 and TRBJ1-6, with TRBD1 matching 7 bases. The germline V gene encodes CDR1 SGHTA and CDR2 FQGNSA. The CDR3 is 15 residues long. Trimming took 5 bases from V and 8 from J; bases not matched to a gene: 9. The complete variable domain, with remaining parts taken from reference TRBV7-2 and TRBJ1-6, reads GAGVSQSPSNKVTEKGKDVELRCDPISGHTALYWYRQSLGQGLEFLIYFQGNSAPDKSGLPSDRFSAERTGGSVSTLTIQRTQQEDSAVYLCASSLRDSRHSPLHFGNGTRLTVT.

In this sample, this clone turned up a few times. The rearrangement links TRBV5-8 to TRBJ1-2, with 7 bases that match TRBD1. The CDR3 has 14 residues. Germline assignment: CDR1 SGHTS and CDR2 YDEGEE. V gave up 1 base and J gave up 4 bases; unmatched junction bases: 4. CDR3 bases: TGTGCCAGCAGCTTGAATCGGGACAGCTATGGCTACACCTTC. Translation gives CASSLNRDSYGYTF.

V usage is TRBV5-1 and J usage is TRBJ2-3; the match to TRBD2 covers 10 bases. The V gene's germline CDR1 is SGHRS and CDR2 YFSETQ. The CDR3 spans 16 residues. V was pared by 5 bases and J by 7 bases, with 13 bases of the junction left unmatched. CDR3 residues: CASRAGSGGAVNTQYF. The CDR3 region has the DNA TGCGCCAGCAGAGCCGGGAGCGGGGGGGCTGTGAATACGCAGTATTTT.

The table lists this clone with a few counts. CDR3 in amino acids: CASSLGDRGELFF. In DNA form, the CDR3 reads TGTGCCAGCAGTTTAGGGGACAGGGGGGAACTGTTTTTT. The chain uses TRBV12-3 or TRBV12-4 and TRBJ1-4; 11 nucleotides match TRBD1. The CDR3 runs 13 residues. The V gene end was trimmed by 1 base and the J gene end by 12 bases; junction bases not matched to a gene: 1.

This clone was seen only a few times. The gene calls are TRBV2 and TRBJ1-1; 9 bases align to TRBD1. The CDR3 has 16 amino acids. V lost 7 bases, J lost 11 bases, and 20 bases stayed unmatched. The germline gives CDR1 SNHLY, CDR2 FYNNEI. Written as DNA, the CDR3 is TGTGCCAGCATCATTGACAGGGGGGCCCCCGCAGGATTGGCTTTCTTT. Protein product: CASIIDRGAPAGLAFF.

V gene TRBV20-1 combines with J gene TRBJ1-4; D unresolved. V was clipped by 3 bases and J by 0 bases, with 8 bases between them. Germline V CDR1 and CDR2: DFQATT, SNEGSKA (reference sequence). The CDR3 runs to 14 residues. CDR3 loop: CSASPPPTNEKLFF. DNA for the CDR3: TGCAGTGCTAGTCCCCCTCCAACTAATGAAAAACTGTTTTTT.

This clone has only one observation. The chain recombines TRBV7-9 with TRBJ2-5; D not resolved. The germline V gene has CDR1 SEHNR and CDR2 FQNEAQ (reference sequence). The germline V and J ends were trimmed by 1 base and 0 bases, with 6 bases remaining between them. The CDR3 sequence is 14 residues long. The CDR3 protein is CASSLVADQETQYF. As DNA, the CDR3 is TGTGCCAGCAGCTTAGTGGCAGACCAAGAGACCCAGTACTTC.

This rearrangement joins TRBV5-8 to TRBJ1-2; the D gene is possibly TRBD1 (6 bases). This CDR3 has 13 amino acids. CDR1 and CDR2 from the germline V gene are SGHTS and YDEGEE. V lost 6 bases and J lost 4, with 13 bases in between. In nucleotides, the CDR3 is TGTGCCAGCACTGACAGGCGTGCCTATGGCTACACCTTC. Its translation is CASTDRRAYGYTF.

This chain uses TRBV30 with TRBJ1-4, with 7 positions matching TRBD1. This CDR3 region has 15 residues. V trimming: 4 bases; J trimming: 3 bases; junction bases outside the gene matches: 8. CDR1 and CDR2 from the germline V gene are GTSNPN and SVGIG (reference sequence). This chain's CDR3 is CAWKEGAAANEKLFF. The CDR3 DNA reads as TGTGCCTGGAAGGAGGGGGCGGCCGCTAATGAAAAACTGTTTTTT.

This clone was counted between two and nine times. The chain links TRBV7-6 to TRBJ1-6; TRBD1 aligns across 10 bases. With V trimmed by 5 bases and J by 7 bases, 2 bases remained unmatched. CDR3 length: 14 amino acids. CDR1 and CDR2 from the germline V gene are SGHVS and FNYEAQ. In DNA form, the CDR3 reads TGTGCCAGCAGCCAGACAGGGGGCAATTCACCCCTCCACTTT. This encodes CASSQTGGNSPLHF.

This rearrangement joins TRBV19 to TRBJ1-4, with 7 positions matching TRBD1. V lost 8 bases and J lost 7; bases outside the gene matches: 10. The CDR3 covers 14 residues. Germline V gives CDR1 LNHDA, CDR2 SQIVND (reference sequence). DNA of the CDR3: TGTGCCAGTCAGGTTGACAGGGTGGGTGAAAAACTGTTTTTT. This translates into CASQVDRVGEKLFF.

The chain is built from TRBV27 and TRBJ2-1; 8 bases are shared with TRBD1. Germline V gives CDR1 MNHEY, CDR2 SMNVEV (reference sequence). J was trimmed by 2 bases and V by 5 bases; bases with no gene match: 5. This CDR3 is 15 amino acids long. As DNA, the CDR3 is TGTGCCAGCAGTGAATTGGACAGGGCCTACAATGAGCAGTTCTTC. Its translation is CASSELDRAYNEQFF.

The gene calls are TRBV28 and TRBJ1-2; D is undetermined. The germline CDR1 and CDR2 sequences are MDHEN and SYDVKM. This CDR3 comprises 12 residues. V lost 2 bases and J 7 bases, leaving 8 bases between the germline ends. The CDR3 loop is CASSLAGIGYTF. CDR3 DNA sequence: TGTGCCAGCAGTTTAGCGGGGATTGGCTACACCTTC.